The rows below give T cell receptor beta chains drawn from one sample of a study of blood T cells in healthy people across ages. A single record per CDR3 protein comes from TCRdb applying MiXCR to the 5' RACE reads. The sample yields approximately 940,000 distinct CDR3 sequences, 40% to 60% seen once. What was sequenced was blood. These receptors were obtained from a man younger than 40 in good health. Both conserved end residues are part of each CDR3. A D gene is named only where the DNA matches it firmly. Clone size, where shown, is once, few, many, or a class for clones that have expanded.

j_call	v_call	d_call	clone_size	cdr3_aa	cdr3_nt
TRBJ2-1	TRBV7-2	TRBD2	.	CASSLVPLAGGPGEQFF	TGTGCCAGCAGCTTAGTCCCTCTAGCGGGGGGGCCCGGTGAGCAGTTCTTC
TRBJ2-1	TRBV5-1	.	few	CASSTGGEQFF	TGCGCCAGCAGCACCGGAGGTGAGCAGTTCTTC
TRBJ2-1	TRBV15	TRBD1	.	CATSRAAGQGADEQFF	TGTGCCACCAGCAGAGCGGCCGGACAGGGGGCAGACGAGCAGTTCTTC
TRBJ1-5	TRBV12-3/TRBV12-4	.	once	CASRAQMYSNQPQHF	TGTGCCAGCAGGGCCCAAATGTATAGCAATCAGCCCCAGCATTTT
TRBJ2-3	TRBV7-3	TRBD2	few	CASSFQPGLAAASTQYF	TGTGCCAGCAGCTTTCAACCGGGACTAGCGGCTGCATCAACGCAGTATTTT
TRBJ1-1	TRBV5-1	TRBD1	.	CASIQGTGIVAEAFF	TGCGCCAGCATCCAGGGGACAGGAATTGTCGCTGAAGCTTTCTTT
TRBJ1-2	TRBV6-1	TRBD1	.	CASSDSRQGDYGYTF	TGTGCCAGCAGTGATTCTAGACAGGGTGACTATGGCTACACCTTC
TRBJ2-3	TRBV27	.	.	CASSLRGALATQYF	TGTGCCAGCAGTTTACGGGGGGCGCTCGCTACGCAGTATTTT
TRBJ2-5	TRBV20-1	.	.	CSARKVGSTMGTQYF	TGCAGTGCTAGGAAGGTGGGCTCGACCATGGGGACCCAGTACTTC
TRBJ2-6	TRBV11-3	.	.	CPSSFPRPSGANVLTF	TGTCCCAGCAGCTTTCCTCGTCCCTCTGGGGCCAACGTCCTGACTTTC
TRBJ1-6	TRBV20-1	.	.	CSARDQENQPLHF	TGCAGTGCTAGAGATCAGGAAAATCAGCCCCTCCACTTT
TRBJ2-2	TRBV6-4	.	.	CASSGGQPRGTGELFF	TGTGCCAGCAGTGGAGGACAGCCGCGGGGCACCGGGGAGCTGTTTTTT
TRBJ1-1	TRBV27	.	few	CASRTGVEAFF	TGTGCCAGCAGGACAGGCGTCGAAGCTTTCTTT
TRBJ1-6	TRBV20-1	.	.	CSARGGRVNSPLHF	TGCAGTGCTAGAGGGGGCAGAGTAAATTCACCCCTCCACTTT
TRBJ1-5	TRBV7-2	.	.	CASRQAGGDNQPQHF	TGTGCCAGCAGACAGGCCGGGGGCGACAATCAGCCCCAGCATTTT
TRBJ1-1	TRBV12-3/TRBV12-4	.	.	CASGPYSYTEAFF	TGTGCCAGCGGCCCTTATAGTTACACTGAAGCTTTCTTT
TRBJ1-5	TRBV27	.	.	CASSLTGRRGRQPQHF	TGTGCCAGCAGTCTCACAGGGAGAAGAGGAAGACAGCCCCAGCATTTT
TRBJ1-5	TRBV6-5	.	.	CASSYAHNQPQHF	TGTGCCAGCAGTTACGCCCATAATCAGCCCCAGCATTTT
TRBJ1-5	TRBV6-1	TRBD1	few	CATYSGTGGNQPQHF	TGTGCCACGTACTCCGGGACAGGGGGCAATCAGCCCCAGCATTTT
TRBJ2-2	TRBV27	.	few	CASSFQGLSNTGELFF	TGTGCCAGCAGTTTCCAGGGATTATCGAACACCGGGGAGCTGTTTTTT
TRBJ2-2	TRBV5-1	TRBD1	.	CASSKTGVSGELFF	TGCGCCAGCAGCAAGACAGGGGTATCCGGGGAGCTGTTTTTT
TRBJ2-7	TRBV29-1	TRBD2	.	CSVAAERGPTYEQYF	TGCAGCGTCGCCGCGGAGCGGGGGCCCACCTACGAGCAGTACTTC
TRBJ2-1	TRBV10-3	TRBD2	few	CAINTLAGGTYNEQFF	TGTGCCATCAATACACTAGCGGGGGGTACCTACAATGAGCAGTTCTTC
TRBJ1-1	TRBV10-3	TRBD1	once	CAISPTGGNTEAFF	TGTGCCATCAGCCCGACAGGGGGGAACACTGAAGCTTTCTTT
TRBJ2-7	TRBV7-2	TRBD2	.	CASSLAPTSGGAYF	TGTGCCAGCAGCTTAGCTCCCACTAGCGGGGGGGCGTACTTC
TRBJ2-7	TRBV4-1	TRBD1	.	CASSATGTGYF	TGCGCCAGCAGCGCAACCGGGACAGGGTACTTC
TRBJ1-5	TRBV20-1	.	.	CSARATNSGRPQHF	TGCAGTGCTAGAGCCACCAACAGTGGAAGGCCCCAGCATTTT
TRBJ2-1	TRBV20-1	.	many	CSARVLGNEQFF	TGCAGTGCTAGAGTCCTTGGCAATGAGCAGTTCTTC
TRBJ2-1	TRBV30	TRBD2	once	CAWSPLGGVNEQFF	TGTGCCTGGAGTCCCCTCGGGGGGGTCAATGAGCAGTTCTTC
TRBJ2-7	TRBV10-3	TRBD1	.	CAIRVQGAPYEQYF	TGTGCCATCAGAGTACAGGGGGCCCCCTACGAGCAGTACTTC
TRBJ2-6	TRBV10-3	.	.	CAISGGTGTPSGANVLTF	TGTGCCATCAGTGGAGGGACCGGGACTCCCTCTGGGGCCAACGTCCTGACTTTC
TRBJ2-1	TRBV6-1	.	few	CATQGQGLYNEQFF	TGTGCCACCCAAGGTCAGGGTCTGTACAATGAGCAGTTCTTC
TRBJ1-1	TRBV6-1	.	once	CASKVANTEAFF	TGTGCCAGCAAAGTCGCGAACACTGAAGCTTTCTTT
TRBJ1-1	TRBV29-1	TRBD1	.	CSVGGGQGNTEAFF	TGCAGCGTTGGGGGGGGACAGGGGAACACTGAAGCTTTCTTT
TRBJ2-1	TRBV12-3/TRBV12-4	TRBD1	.	CASSTTGGGPYNEQFF	TGTGCCAGCAGTACAACAGGGGGCGGACCTTACAATGAGCAGTTCTTC
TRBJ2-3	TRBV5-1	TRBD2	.	CASTPLAGSTDTQYF	TGCGCCAGCACGCCACTAGCGGGGAGCACAGATACGCAGTATTTT
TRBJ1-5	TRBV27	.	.	CASRPTGPSNQPQHF	TGTGCCAGCAGACCGACAGGCCCTAGCAATCAGCCCCAGCATTTT
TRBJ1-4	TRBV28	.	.	CASSPSDTPAGEKLFF	TGTGCCAGCAGTCCATCCGACACCCCAGCGGGCGAAAAACTGTTTTTT
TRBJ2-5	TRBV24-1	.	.	CATSTEEETQYF	TGTGCCACCAGCACAGAGGAAGAGACCCAGTACTTC
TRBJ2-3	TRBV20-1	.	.	CSAKGKRSFRADTQYF	TGCAGTGCTAAGGGAAAGCGGTCCTTTCGGGCAGATACGCAGTATTTT
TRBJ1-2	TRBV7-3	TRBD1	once	CASSTDRGTEAPTF	TGTGCCAGCAGCACGGACAGGGGTACCGAAGCCCCCACCTTC
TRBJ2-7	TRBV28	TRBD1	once	CASRTGGEYEQYF	TGTGCCAGCAGAACAGGGGGCGAATACGAGCAGTACTTC
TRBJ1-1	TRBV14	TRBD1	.	CASSKGQPNTEAFF	TGTGCCAGCAGCAAGGGACAGCCGAACACTGAAGCTTTCTTT
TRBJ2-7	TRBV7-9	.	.	CASSRVQGRDEQYF	TGTGCCAGCAGCCGGGTACAGGGCCGGGACGAGCAGTACTTC
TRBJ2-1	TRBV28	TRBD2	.	CASGLSGGNNEQFF	TGTGCCAGCGGCCTTAGCGGGGGGAACAATGAGCAGTTCTTC
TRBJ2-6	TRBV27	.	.	CASSSTRGANVLTF	TGTGCCAGCAGTTCGACGCGGGGGGCCAACGTCCTGACTTTC
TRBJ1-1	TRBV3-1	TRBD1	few	CASSKTGMRTEAFF	TGTGCCAGCAGCAAGACAGGGATGAGGACTGAAGCTTTCTTT
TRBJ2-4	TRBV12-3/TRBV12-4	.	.	CASRPGTGSKNIQYF	TGTGCCAGCAGGCCTGGGACGGGATCCAAAAACATTCAGTACTTC
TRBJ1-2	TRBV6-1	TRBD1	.	CASSEATGPAYTF	TGTGCCAGCAGTGAAGCGACAGGGCCCGCCTACACCTTC
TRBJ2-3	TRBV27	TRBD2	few	CASSGGGDTQYF	TGTGCCAGCAGTGGGGGGGGGGATACGCAGTATTTT
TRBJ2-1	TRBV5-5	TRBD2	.	CASRNTAGGNTMGYNEQFF	TGTGCCAGCAGGAATACCGCGGGGGGCAATACTATGGGTTACAATGAGCAGTTCTTC
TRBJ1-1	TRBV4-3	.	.	CASSQDWRGGDTEAFF	TGCGCCAGCAGCCAAGATTGGCGGGGAGGGGACACTGAAGCTTTCTTT
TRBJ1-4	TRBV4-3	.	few	CASSQEPRGEKLFF	TGCGCCAGCAGCCAAGAGCCCAGAGGGGAAAAACTGTTTTTT
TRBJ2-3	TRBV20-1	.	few	CSARVQITDTQYF	TGCAGTGCTAGAGTTCAGATCACAGATACGCAGTATTTT
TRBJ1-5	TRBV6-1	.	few	CASSGKRQDQPQHF	TGTGCCAGCAGCGGGAAACGGCAAGACCAGCCCCAGCATTTT
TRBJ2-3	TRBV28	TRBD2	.	CASSSVIAGPTDTQYF	TGTGCCAGCAGTTCAGTAATAGCGGGGCCCACAGATACGCAGTATTTT
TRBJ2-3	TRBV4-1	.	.	CASSDVPRVVDTQYF	TGCGCCAGCAGCGACGTCCCCAGGGTGGTAGATACGCAGTATTTT
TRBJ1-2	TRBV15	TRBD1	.	CATSRGSGGGYGYTF	TGTGCCACCAGCAGAGGATCAGGGGGAGGCTATGGCTACACCTTC
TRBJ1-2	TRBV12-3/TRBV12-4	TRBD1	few	CASTWTGGNYGYTF	TGTGCCAGCACCTGGACAGGGGGAAACTATGGCTACACCTTC
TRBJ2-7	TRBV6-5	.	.	CASREGHEQYF	TGTGCCAGCAGGGAAGGGCACGAGCAGTACTTC